This T cell receptor (beta chain) derives from a study of blood T cells in healthy people across ages (dated by TCRdb to the mid-2010s). About the investigation overall: Template switching captured roughly one uniquely barcoded TCR beta cDNA molecule per two T cells in model experiments. The study measured age-related changes in TCR beta repertoire diversity using deep sequencing normalized with unique cDNA molecular identifiers. The donors were split into four age groups: young (average around 16 years), middle-aged (over 35), aged (more than 55) and long-lived (approximately 80). To avoid experimental bias, donors of different ages were spread randomly across the sequencing lanes. Two additional independent replicas of 1 million unique cDNA reads from the same blood draw were analyzed for two donors (one aged 18 to 30 and one aged 80 or older).

Donors were 39 systemically healthy Caucasian individuals from Russia aged 6 to 90 years. Each donor gave around 9.8 milliliters of peripheral blood, collected into EDTA-treated Vacutainer tubes. PBMCs were isolated by Ficoll-Paque density-gradient centrifugation, with at least 7 million obtained per sample. Trizol reagent was used to extract total RNA from PBMCs, with at least 6 micrograms per sample. For every donor, an aliquot of PBMCs went through flow cytometry to measure the percentages of naive CD45RAhigh/CD27high T cells. Library construction relied on 5' RACE. This sample was sequenced with an Illumina HiSeq 2500. A second roughly 7 to 12 cycle PCR used a sample-barcoded 5' primer and a J-beta primer mix. A unique molecular identifier was introduced onto each TCR beta cDNA molecule by a template-switch 5' adaptor carrying 12 random nucleotides. Each sample yielded at least 3 million CDR3-containing paired-end reads. First-strand cDNA synthesis was performed from all RNA using the Mint cDNA synthesis kit, with priming by a TRBC-specific oligonucleotide. After uracil-DNA glycosylase treatment, a first 18-cycle PCR used universal primers M1SS and BC2_uni_R on all cDNA. Regarding the original processing steps: Each sample was normalized by randomly selecting 1 million high-quality reads, each carrying a distinct molecular identifier. Reads with shared molecular identifiers were discarded instead of being binned into consensus sequences. MiTCR, set to a Q25 quality threshold and the strictest error-elimination algorithm, was used for CDR3 identification, clonotype clustering and error correction. A nonparametric unseen species model using Euler transformation provided a lower-bound estimate of total TCR beta diversity. TCRdb reran the public reads through fastp at Q25 and MiXCR, keeping productive beta chains. Each entry merges the rows of one CDR3 protein and shows their most common DNA and genes. Clone size and V and J calls follow TCRdb, not the original study. Within this sample are approximately 900,000 distinct CDR3 sequences, with under 50% of them counted one time only. Jointly, the top ten make up over 10% of the sample.

In the germline V gene, CDR1 corresponds to SQVTM and CDR2 to ANQGSEA. The CDR3 has 13 amino acids, counting the end cysteine and phenylalanine. CDR3 DNA is the only sequence kept; it has 39 bases, read in frame from the first base. V loses 6 bases of germline sequence and J loses 4 bases, and the interval between the two ends is 15 bases. This clonotype has more than one count but fewer than ten. Its recognized antigen is unknown. No much larger clone exists at a distance of one base, and base qualities are not known. General findings and caveats noted by the study authors: As age increased, observed TCR beta diversity per million T cells dropped in a roughly linear way, and a significant reduction was already evident by age 40. Estimates of total diversity from one million sequenced T cells were regarded as lower bounds and underestimates. The percentage of naive T cells measured by flow cytometry correlated strongly with observed TCR beta diversity. Compared with the aged group, more naive CD4+ T cells, fewer expanded clones and increased TCR diversity were shown by the long-lived group, suggesting age selection. Because the CMV infection status of the donors was unknown, age-related changes in expanded clonotypes may potentially have been confounded. Conclusive comparison of naive and antigen-experienced compartments was prevented by the profiling of bulk unsorted PBMCs.

The V and J segments used are TRBV29-1 and TRBJ1-2, with TRBD1 tentatively as D gene (5 bases match). The sequence came from a man aged 25 to 40 in good health. Sample: blood. The CDR3 protein sequence reads: CSVAQGWGYGYTF. The DNA reads as follows: TGCAGCGTAGCCCAGGGTTGGGGCTATGGCTACACCTTC. The entire variable domain, with the stretches around the CDR3 drawn from the reference TRBV29-1 and TRBJ1-2 proteins, is SAVISQKPSRDICQRGTSLTIQCQVDSQVTMMFWYRQQPGQSLTLIATANQGSEATYESGFVIDKFPISRPNLTFSTLTVSNMSPEDSSIYLCSVAQGWGYGYTFGSGTRLTVV.